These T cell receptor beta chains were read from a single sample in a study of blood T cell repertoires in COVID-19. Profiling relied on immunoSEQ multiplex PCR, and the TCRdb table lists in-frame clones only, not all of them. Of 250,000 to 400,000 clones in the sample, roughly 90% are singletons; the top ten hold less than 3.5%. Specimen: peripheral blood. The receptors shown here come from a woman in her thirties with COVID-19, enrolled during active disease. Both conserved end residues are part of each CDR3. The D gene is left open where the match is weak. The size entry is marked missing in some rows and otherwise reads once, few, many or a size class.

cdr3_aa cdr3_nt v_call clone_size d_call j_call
CASSSDRGEAFF TGTGCCAGTAGTTCCGACAGGGGCGAAGCTTTCTTT TRBV19 once TRBD1 TRBJ1-1
CASSLEGTGGSYGYTF TGTGCCAGCAGCTTAGAGGGGACAGGGGGCTCCTATGGCTACACCTTC TRBV7-2 NA TRBD1 TRBJ1-2
CASSSGGQGRTDTQYF TGTGCCAGCAGCTCAGGGGGACAGGGGAGGACAGATACGCAGTATTTT TRBV7-9 NA TRBD1 TRBJ2-3
CASRLRPGQENTEAFF TGTGCCAGTCGGCTTAGACCGGGACAGGAAAACACTGAAGCTTTCTTT TRBV19 NA TRBD1 TRBJ1-1
CASSRLGQSQETQYF TGTGCCAGCAGCCGCTTAGGACAGAGCCAAGAGACCCAGTACTTC TRBV11-2 NA NA TRBJ2-5
CASSIGLGANNEQFF TGTGCCAGTAGTATAGGACTAGGTGCTAACAATGAGCAGTTCTTC TRBV19 NA NA TRBJ2-1
CASSISGGSYGYTF TGTGCCAGTAGTATATCCGGAGGCAGCTATGGCTACACCTTC TRBV19 NA NA TRBJ1-2
CASTRGSYNSPLHF TGTGCCAGCACTAGAGGCTCCTATAATTCACCCCTCCACTTT TRBV7-2 few NA TRBJ1-6
CASSLGRMTDTQYF TGTGCCAGCAGCTTAGGGAGAATGACAGATACGCAGTATTTT TRBV7-2 NA NA TRBJ2-3
CASSLDRSPLHF TGTGCCAGCAGCTTAGATCGTTCACCCCTCCACTTT TRBV7-9 NA NA TRBJ1-6
CASSLHPRGGDTEAFF TGTGCCAGCAGTTTACACCCCCGGGGGGGAGACACTGAAGCTTTCTTT TRBV28 NA NA TRBJ1-1
CASNPGLAGTGELFF TGTGCCAGCAACCCGGGACTAGCGGGAACCGGGGAGCTGTTTTTT TRBV7-9 few TRBD2 TRBJ2-2
CAWHQRYQETQYF TGTGCCTGGCATCAACGGTACCAAGAGACCCAGTACTTC TRBV30 once NA TRBJ2-5
CASSLRRNEQFF TGTGCCAGCAGCTTACGGCGGAATGAGCAGTTCTTC TRBV5-6 NA NA TRBJ2-1
CASSSWDSANTGELFF TGCGCCAGCTCTTCTTGGGACAGCGCCAACACCGGGGAGCTGTTTTTT TRBV5-1 NA TRBD1 TRBJ2-2
CASSDREENEQFF TGTGCCAGCAGTGACCGCGAGGAAAATGAGCAGTTCTTC TRBV6-4 once NA TRBJ2-1
CASSERSGVAQPQHF TGTGCCAGCAGTGAAAGGTCTGGGGTAGCGCAGCCCCAGCATTTT TRBV2 NA NA TRBJ1-5
CATSVGDIAGGYTF TGTGCCACCAGCGTAGGGGACATTGCGGGCGGCTACACCTTC TRBV15 once NA TRBJ1-2
CASSVAGGGNTIYF TGTGCCAGCAGCGTAGCGGGGGGAGGAAACACCATATATTTT TRBV9 NA NA TRBJ1-3
CASSYVAGTGNGYTF TGTGCCAGCAGTTACGTTGCCGGGACAGGGAATGGCTACACCTTC TRBV6-2/TRBV6-3 NA TRBD1 TRBJ1-2
CASSLYQGASNSPLHF TGCGCCAGCAGCTTGTATCAGGGGGCATCAAATTCACCCCTCCACTTT TRBV5-1 NA TRBD1 TRBJ1-6
CASSPDPGQASANTGELFF TGTGCCAGCAGCCCCGACCCGGGACAGGCCTCCGCGAACACCGGGGAGCTGTTTTTT TRBV14 once TRBD1 TRBJ2-2
CASSPRLAGSTDTQYF TGTGCCAGCAGCCCCAGACTAGCGGGTAGCACAGATACGCAGTATTTT TRBV11-2 NA TRBD2 TRBJ2-3
CASSPGASGSYEQYF TGTGCCAGCAGTCCCGGCGCTAGCGGCTCCTACGAGCAGTACTTC TRBV3-1/TRBV3-2 NA TRBD2 TRBJ2-7
CSVDGLTNTDTQYF TGCAGCGTTGATGGACTAACTAACACAGATACGCAGTATTTT TRBV29-1 once NA TRBJ2-3
CAARRLAGYNEQFF TGTGCCGCTCGGCGACTAGCGGGATACAATGAGCAGTTCTTC TRBV28 NA TRBD2 TRBJ2-1
CASSQLPGTSGYEQYF TGCGCCAGCAGCCAATTACCCGGGACTAGCGGGTACGAGCAGTACTTC TRBV4-1 NA TRBD2 TRBJ2-7
CSVGGGRRQYF TGCAGCGTTGGGGGGGGGCGAAGGCAGTATTTT TRBV29-1 NA NA TRBJ2-3
CATSFSGTWDIGELFF TGTGCCACCTCGTTTAGCGGGACATGGGATATCGGGGAGCTGTTTTTT TRBV19 NA TRBD2 TRBJ2-2
CASSDGDRMGNYGYTF TGTGCCAGCAGCGATGGGGACAGAATGGGCAACTATGGCTACACCTTC TRBV2 NA TRBD1 TRBJ1-2
CASSPAGREYEQYF TGTGCCAGCAGCCCGGCGGGGAGAGAGTACGAGCAGTACTTC TRBV5-6 NA NA TRBJ2-7
CASSPGLAGASIEQYF TGCGCCAGCAGCCCGGGACTAGCGGGAGCATCTATCGAGCAGTACTTC TRBV5-1 NA TRBD2 TRBJ2-7
CASSFTTRREGEAFF TGCGCCAGCAGCTTTACTACAAGGAGAGAGGGTGAAGCTTTCTTT TRBV5-1 NA NA TRBJ1-1